The clone carrying this T cell receptor (beta chain) was seen more than once but under ten times. Its antigen remains unidentified. Primers included in the PCR were 60 Vbeta and 13 Jbeta primers. Profiled with immunoSEQ multiplex PCR; TCRdb holds only in-frame clones, not every one. This sample carries 99,000 or so clones, about four fifths of them seen once, and the ten largest clones take 1.3%. This sample was included in a study of cytomegalovirus exposure and HLA in healthy donors. The germline gives CDR1 KGHSH, CDR2 LQKENI. The CDR3 consists of 14 residues. V was pared by 3 bases and J by 8 bases, with 16 bases between. The study, taken as a whole, reports: By HLA locus, TCR association rates varied in a later analysis, with DRB1 showing the most and HLA-C the fewest. A missense variant in DCLRE1C was later tied to TCR beta V- and J-gene trimming.

Unrecorded immune exposure was likely among donors, who were nominally healthy when sampled. What was sequenced was PBMCs. V gene TRBV18 combines with J gene TRBJ1-2, with D perhaps TRBD1 (6 bases). This clonotype was sampled from a man aged 25 to 45 in good health and CMV-seronegative. The CDR3 DNA is TGTGCCAGCTCACCGACCCGGGGGGCTCCAGGCTACACCTTC. Amino acid sequence: CASSPTRGAPGYTF. The full variable domain, in which reference TRBV18 and TRBJ1-2 provide the parts outside the CDR3, is NAGVMQNPRHLVRRRGQEARLRCSPMKGHSHVYWYRQLPEEGLKFMVYLQKENIIDESGMPKERFSAEFPKEGPSILRIQQVVRGDSAAYFCASSPTRGAPGYTFGSGTRLTVV.